The 24 T cell receptor beta chains below come from one sample, sequenced in a study of OX40 agonist ivuxolimab in advanced cancers. The repertoire was sequenced with immunoSEQ multiplex PCR; TCRdb's copy has only in-frame clones and lacks some. The table has about 45,000 clones, about 90% seen once. The source material was CD4+ or CD8+ T cells sorted from blood, sampled in a trial of the OX40 agonist ivuxolimab. All receptors come from an adult with an advanced solid tumor such as melanoma, head and neck, liver or kidney cancer.

The rearrangement joins TRBV7-2 to TRBJ2-1; 7 positions agree with TRBD2. Trimming at V came to 4 bases and at J to 6 bases, leaving 9 bases not matched to a gene. The CDR3 totals 15 residues. Germline V gives CDR1 SGHTA, CDR2 FQGNSA. CDR3 nucleotide sequence: TGTGCCAGCAGCTCCTACGGGGGAGGGAGCAATGAGCAGTTCTTC. Protein: CASSSYGGGSNEQFF.

The chain combines TRBV4-1 with TRBJ2-7; 9 bases are shared with TRBD1. From germline, CDR1 is MGHRA and CDR2 YSYEKL. This CDR3 comprises 16 residues. The junction had 12 bases not matched to a gene; V was cut back by 4 bases and J by 5 bases. Here the CDR3 DNA reads TGCGCCAGCAGCCGAAGAACAGGGGGCGATTGGGACGAGCAGTACTTC. Translated, it gives CASSRRTGGDWDEQYF.

V is TRBV13 and J is TRBJ2-2, with TRBD2 as a possible D gene (5 bases). Germline V gene data show CDR1 as PRHDT and CDR2 as FYEKMQ (reference sequence). CDR3 length equals 15 residues. The germline V and J ends were trimmed by 3 bases and 9 bases, with 17 bases remaining between them. CDR3 in amino acids: CASSFGLPAPRELFF. CDR3 nucleotide sequence: TGTGCCAGCAGCTTTGGACTCCCCGCCCCCCGGGAGCTGTTTTTT.

The chain joins TRBV19 to TRBJ2-1; D remains unclear. V was cut by 6 bases and J by 0 bases, with 9 bases left in between. The CDR3 totals 14 residues. Germline V gene lookup returns CDR1 LNHDA and CDR2 SQIVND (reference sequence). The CDR3 DNA reads as TGTGCCAGTAGGGACGCGAGCTCCTACAATGAGCAGTTCTTC. Its translation: CASRDASSYNEQFF.

This clone was recorded a few times. The chain carries TRBV6-4 and TRBJ2-3; 7 bases align to TRBD2. This CDR3 region has 15 residues. CDR1 and CDR2 (germline): MRHNA, SNTAGT. V lost 3 bases and J lost 1; bases outside the gene matches: 4. CDR3 amino acids: CASSESLAGTDTQYF. As DNA, the CDR3 is TGTGCCAGCAGTGAGAGTCTAGCGGGCACAGATACGCAGTATTTT.

The CDR3 here is CASSQVSGGNTGELFF. DNA for the CDR3: TGCGCCAGCAGCCAAGTTAGCGGGGGCAACACCGGGGAGCTGTTTTTT. The rearrangement uses TRBV4-3 and TRBJ2-2, with 9 nucleotides matching TRBD2. CDR1 and CDR2 (germline): LGHNA, YSLEER. J was trimmed by 2 bases and V by 1 base; bases with no gene match: 2. This CDR3 is built from 16 residues.

The V gene is TRBV6-1, the J gene TRBJ2-7, with D possibly TRBD1 on 6 matching bases. The CDR3 contains 12 residues. Per germline, CDR1 MNHNS and CDR2 SASEGT. Trimming pared 4 bases from V and 5 bases from J, leaving 9 bases between. The CDR3 loop reads CASSVTGNEQYF. As DNA, the CDR3 is TGTGCCAGCAGTGTAACAGGGAACGAGCAGTACTTC.

This rearrangement joins TRBV13 to TRBJ2-1, with 12 bases identical to TRBD2. This CDR3 contains 14 residues. Germline trimming cut 6 bases from V and 10 bases from J; bases unmatched to any gene: 7. In germline, CDR1 is PRHDT, CDR2 FYEKMQ (reference sequence). CDR3 nucleotides: TGTGCCAGCAGGCATCTAGCGGGAGGGCTAGAGCAGTTCTTC. Translated, it gives CASRHLAGGLEQFF.

CDR3 DNA: TGTGCCTCAGGGGGACAGGGGAACACTGAAGCTTTCTTT. It is translated as CASGGQGNTEAFF. The V and J genes are TRBV6-6 and TRBJ1-1; 9 bases match TRBD1. The CDR3 runs to 13 residues. The junction had 5 bases not matched to a gene; V was cut back by 11 bases and J by 1 base. Germline CDR1 MNHNY, CDR2 SVGAGI (reference sequence).

The chain links TRBV27 to TRBJ2-1; weak D call: TRBD2 (5 bases). CDR3 length: 15 amino acids. CDR1 is MNHEY, CDR2 SMNVEV, per germline (reference sequence). V shed 7 bases and J shed 6 bases, with 19 bases lying between them. CDR3 nucleotide sequence: TGTGCCAGCACCCCCGAAGGGAAGGAGGTCAATGAGCAGTTCTTC. Its translation is CASTPEGKEVNEQFF.

The CDR3 DNA reads as TGTGCCAGCAGCCCGTGGACTGTAATGATGGACGAGCAGTACTTC. It yields the protein CASSPWTVMMDEQYF. The chain couples TRBV11-2 to TRBJ2-7; D is possibly TRBD2 (5 bases). With 5 bases removed from V and 5 bases from J, the gap between germline ends came to 19 bases. Germline assignment: CDR1 SGHAT and CDR2 FQNNGV. The length of the CDR3 is 15 residues.

The CDR3 DNA is TGTGCCAGCAGCTTACAATCCGGGACAGCATACAATGAGCAGTTCTTC. This codes for CASSLQSGTAYNEQFF. The gene calls are TRBV7-6 and TRBJ2-1, with TRBD1 identical over 7 bases. CDR3 length: 16 residues. With V trimmed by 2 bases and J by 4 bases, 8 bases remained unmatched. CDR1 and CDR2 from the germline V gene are SGHVS and FNYEAQ.

This clone was seen a few times. This chain joins TRBV28 and TRBJ2-5; D is unclear. Per germline, CDR1 MDHEN and CDR2 SYDVKM. The CDR3 totals 15 residues. Deletions cut 5 bases from V and 2 bases from J, with 15 bases between. The CDR3: CASSPEGIPQETQYF. In nucleotides, the CDR3 is TGTGCCAGCAGTCCGGAAGGCATCCCACAAGAGACCCAGTACTTC. The variable domain in full, completed from reference TRBV28 and TRBJ2-5, reads DVKVTQSSRYLVKRTGEKVFLECVQDMDHENMFWYRQDPGLGLRLIYFSYDVKMKEKGDIPEGYSVSREKKERFSLILESASTNQTSMYLCASSPEGIPQETQYFGPGTRLLVL.

This clone was picked up one time. The rearrangement uses TRBV27 and TRBJ2-7; 10 bases are a match to TRBD2. The CDR3 loop spans 18 amino acids. The germline V gene has CDR1 MNHEY and CDR2 SMNVEV (reference sequence). V lost 3 bases and J lost 0; bases outside the gene matches: 11. This chain's CDR3 is CASSFLPLSGRFSYEQYF. The CDR3 DNA sequence: TGTGCCAGCAGTTTCCTCCCGCTTAGCGGGAGGTTCTCCTACGAGCAGTACTTC.

The sample holds one count of this clone. The chain combines TRBV7-9 with TRBJ2-3; the D gene is possibly TRBD1 (6 bases). Per germline, CDR1 SEHNR and CDR2 FQNEAQ (reference sequence). The ends were cut back, 4 bases at V and 0 bases at J, with 14 bases in the middle. This CDR3 has 16 residues. The CDR3 loop reads CASSSAGTFSTDTQYF. As DNA, the CDR3 is TGTGCCAGCAGCTCAGCCGGGACATTCAGCACAGATACGCAGTATTTT.

This clone was seen a single time. The J gene is TRBJ1-4, the V gene TRBV6-5, with 8 positions matching TRBD1. Germline V gives CDR1 MNHEY, CDR2 SVGAGI. V gave up 6 bases and J gave up 3 bases; unmatched junction bases: 3. This CDR3 comprises 14 residues. The CDR3 region has the DNA TGTGCCAGCAGAATGACAGGGGCTAATGAAAAACTGTTTTTT. Translated, it gives CASRMTGANEKLFF.

This chain links TRBV7-6 with TRBJ2-7, with 8 bases matching TRBD1. Trimming at V came to 1 base and at J to 2 bases, leaving 10 bases not matched to a gene. Germline V gene data show CDR1 as SGHVS and CDR2 as FNYEAQ. The CDR3 is made up of 17 amino acids. The CDR3 sequence: CASSLGGPDREPYEQYF. CDR3 sequence (DNA): TGTGCCAGCAGCTTAGGGGGACCGGACAGGGAGCCCTACGAGCAGTACTTC.

This clone has more than one count but fewer than ten. The rearrangement joins TRBV4-1 to TRBJ2-3, with 10 bases identical to TRBD2. There are 16 residues in the CDR3. Germline CDR1 reads MGHRA; CDR2 reads YSYEKL. After removal of 1 base from V and 4 bases from J, the junction contained 5 bases not matched to a gene. The CDR3 protein is CASSQVLTSGSDTQYF. The CDR3 coding sequence is TGCGCCAGCAGCCAAGTGCTGACTAGCGGGTCAGATACGCAGTATTTT.

The chain couples TRBV29-1 to TRBJ2-1, with D unclear. The CDR3 contains 10 residues. The ends were cut back, 5 bases at V and 9 bases at J, with 8 bases in the middle. Germline V lookup: CDR1 SQVTM, CDR2 ANQGSEA. CDR3 residues: CSVSDREQFF. The CDR3 DNA reads TGCAGCGTTTCTGATCGTGAGCAGTTCTTC.

The V and J genes are TRBV13 and TRBJ2-3; 9 nucleotides align to TRBD2. The germline V gene encodes CDR1 PRHDT and CDR2 FYEKMQ (reference sequence). Germline trimming cut 5 bases from V and 2 bases from J; bases unmatched to any gene: 8. The length of the CDR3 is 16 residues. The CDR3 spells CASSNPGTSLTDTQYF. In DNA form, the CDR3 reads TGTGCCAGCAGCAACCCCGGGACTAGCCTCACAGATACGCAGTATTTT.

The gene calls are TRBV7-3 and TRBJ2-1; D is perhaps TRBD2 (6 bases). The CDR3 is made up of 13 amino acids. CDR1 is SGHTA and CDR2 is FQGTGA in the germline V gene. V was pared by 5 bases and J by 3 bases, with 8 bases between. The CDR3 loop is CASSQDYYNEQFF. Written as DNA, the CDR3 is TGTGCCAGCAGCCAGGACTACTACAATGAGCAGTTCTTC.

The V gene is TRBV7-2, the J gene TRBJ1-5; a weak D match, TRBD1 (5 bases). CDR1 is SGHTA and CDR2 is FQGNSA in the germline V gene. V was pared by 5 bases and J by 7 bases, with 18 bases between. The CDR3 runs 15 residues. CDR3 DNA: TGTGCCAGCAGCCTGGTTGCCGGGGGAGTGCAGCCCCAGCATTTT. Its translation: CASSLVAGGVQPQHF.

J is TRBJ1-5 and V is TRBV5-5; D gene uncertain. V was shortened by 0 bases and J by 0 bases, with 13 bases between the two germline ends. This CDR3 has 17 residues. Germline CDR1 is SGHKS and CDR2 is YYEKEE (reference sequence). The CDR3 reads CASSLEYVQISNQPQHF. CDR3 DNA: TGTGCCAGCAGCTTGGAATACGTACAAATTAGCAATCAGCCCCAGCATTTT.

The chain uses TRBV11-2 and TRBJ2-7, with D tentatively TRBD2 (5 bases). This CDR3 has 13 amino acids. V lost 6 bases and J lost 2, with 11 bases in between. Germline loops: CDR1 SGHAT, CDR2 FQNNGV. CDR3 loop: CASSGSGTYEQYF. The CDR3 DNA reads TGTGCCAGCAGTGGAAGCGGTACCTACGAGCAGTACTTC.